This T cell receptor beta chain was identified in a study of Tregs in tolerant kidney transplant recipients (dated by TCRdb to between 2018 and 2021). Notes on the research overall: Before combined kidney and bone marrow transplantation, this study identified donor-specific regulatory T cells using TCRbeta sequencing and then followed those same cells after transplant. Several methods of expanding Tregs specific for an allogeneic donor were compared by TCRbeta repertoire sequencing in a few healthy controls.

What the research found in general, with its limitations: Although technical replication error seemed to be minimal, the question of biological reproducibility was not addressed directly. Expanding Tregs with activated donor B cells appeared to identify the most biologically relevant and donor-specific TCRbeta repertoire. The study was constrained by small patient numbers, and validation of the findings is required in larger populations and under other immunosuppression protocols.

For TCRbeta CDR3 sequencing, genomic DNA from the sorted cells was extracted using the QIAGEN DNeasy Blood and Tissue Kit. Through immunoSEQ, high-throughput TCRbeta CDR3 sequencing was done commercially, including PCR amplification with internal controls and bias correction. The authors processed their data as follows. Unique productive TCRbeta sequences were defined by CDR3 nucleotide sequence when primers matched and otherwise by CDR3 amino acid sequence together with Vbeta and Jbeta genes. To correct sorting error, sequences shared between sorted populations at a frequency ratio of 2:1 or less were removed; the rest were assigned to the higher population. A sequence was defined as donor-reactive if the sequence was expanded at least 5-fold in CFSE-low cells compared with unstimulated cells and had a frequency of at least 0.01% in CFSE-low cells. Jensen-Shannon divergence calculated on the top 100 TCRbeta sequences ranked by frequency was used to measure repertoire divergence. When a sample had multiple sequencing runs, each run was corrected for sorting error separately and the runs were then pooled. The source is immuneACCESS, and TCRdb retained only in-frame sequences with V and J called. Part of the clones is not carried over; for the studies checked, unresolved V genes explain less than half of this, and the remainder is unexplained. V, J and clone size are those of that table, while D and trimming were read from the DNA. The sample contains fewer than 20,000 clones, roughly 82% of them found a single time. The ten largest clonotypes hold roughly 2.7% of the sample.

Turning to this clone: Its specific antigen is unknown. Base qualities are not at hand, and no much larger clone is one base apart.

CDR1 and CDR2, looked up from the germline V gene, are LGHNA and YNFKEQ. The CDR3 starts with the cysteine, ends with the phenylalanine, and has 15 residues. Left in the record is the CDR3 DNA by itself, 45 bases read in frame from the first base. For this chain, trimming is 1 base at the V end and 9 bases at the J end, and the number of junction bases without a gene match is 9. Unstimulated Tregs (CD4+CD25+CD127-), CD4+ non-Tregs (CD4+CD25-), CD4 and CD8 cells were FACS-sorted from thawed PBMCs. Before Treg sorting, thawed PBMCs were rested overnight at 37°C with 200 IU/ml IL-2. Blood from healthy controls was obtained either from healthy volunteers or as purchased buffy coats. Healthy control blood was separated into PBMCs by Ficoll density gradient and cryopreserved, and patient PBMCs were collected both before and after transplant.

Input material: Tregs from blood. The rearrangement combines TRBV4-2 with TRBJ2-1, with 7 bases aligning to TRBD2. The receptor was derived from a human donor in good health. In nucleotides, the sequence is TGTGCCAGCAGCCAAGGCGGGAGCCGATTGAGTGAGCAGTTCTTC. The encoded protein is CASSQGGSRLSEQFF.